This T cell receptor beta chain comes out of a study of cytotoxic CD8 clonotypes in ibrutinib-treated CLL. On the study more broadly: Samples had a mean of roughly 230,000 productive templates and 85,000 to 100,000 productive rearrangements.

This table comes from immunoSEQ multiplex PCR, and its TCRdb copy is limited to in-frame clones, with some not included. Seen here are roughly 250,000 clones, roughly 74% observed once, and the top ten hold roughly 14%. V was shortened by 4 bases and J by 6 bases, with 4 bases between the two germline ends. This CDR3 region has 10 residues. Germline V gene lookup returns CDR1 DFQATT and CDR2 SNEGSKA (reference sequence). The input for sequencing was PBMCs, taken after 24 months of ibrutinib treatment. The V gene is TRBV20-1, the J gene TRBJ2-1; D ambiguous. This sequence was found in a human donor with chronic lymphocytic leukemia. CDR3 protein: CSATGNEQFF. DNA for the CDR3: TGCAGTGCTACTGGCAATGAGCAGTTCTTC.